This TCR beta chain comes out of a study of early T cells in non-severe SARS-CoV-2 infection. Study-wide background: Sequenced material consisted of bulk RNA (from unsorted whole blood), and chains were unpaired. Study-wide points: Lookups in VDJdb leaned toward anti-spike CD8 responses and missed private and CD4 specificities.

This clonotype was counted between two and nine times. The antigen remains undetermined. As part of library construction, unique molecular identifiers were attached to individual cDNA molecules. TCRdb redid the calling of the 5' RACE reads with MiXCR, one entry per CDR3 protein. The sample lists around 70,000 distinct CDR3 sequences, 11% occurring once. Sample: whole blood. This TCR was recovered from an adult who was a healthcare worker with PCR-confirmed SARS-CoV-2 infection or an uninfected control (not recorded which).

The CDR3 loop is CASSQDPLGGQYF. CDR3 bases: TGTGCCAGCAGCCAAGACCCCTTAGGTGGCCAGTACTTC. The V call is TRBV14, the J call TRBJ2-5; D is ambiguous. Trimming left V 0 bases short and J 10 bases short, with 12 bases between. Germline CDR1 SGHDN, CDR2 FVKESK. This CDR3 spans 13 amino acids.